This is a list of T cell receptor beta chains from one sample in a study of T-cell memory formation after mild COVID-19. TCRdb analysed the 5' RACE reads with MiXCR anew, one entry per CDR3 protein. The table lists about half a million distinct CDR3 sequences, 15% to 20% of them singletons. Sequencing used PBMCs or a T cell subset sorted from them (not recorded which). The source is an adult woman who had mild COVID-19 (a few samples of this study predate the infection). Cell type and time point are not known. CDR3s include the opening cysteine and the closing phenylalanine or tryptophan.

TRBJ2-6 | TRBV7-9 | CASSLAHLGGVLSGANVLTF
TRBJ2-3 | TRBV7-6 | CASSLYPLPGSTIGTDTQYF
TRBJ2-1 | TRBV16 | CASSRRAVGNEQFF
TRBJ1-1 | TRBV9 | CASSFQQGMNTEVFF
TRBJ2-5 | TRBV24-1 | CATSDPGTKETQYF
TRBJ2-1 | TRBV7-3 | CASSLYREAYNEQFF
TRBJ1-3 | TRBV3-1 | CASSHLGTGSGNTIYF
TRBJ2-3 | TRBV7-9 | CASSFRPVAASTDTQYF
TRBJ2-6 | TRBV7-3 | CASSPHLFISGANVLTF
TRBJ2-1 | TRBV5-1 | CASSLSGVYNEQFF
TRBJ2-5 | TRBV10-3 | CAISESGGQGKTQYF
TRBJ1-2 | TRBV7-9 | CASSSGGYDNYGYTF
TRBJ2-3 | TRBV15 | CATSKQDTQYF
TRBJ2-1 | TRBV7-9 | CASSFKLAGDPLNEQFF
TRBJ2-3 | TRBV20-1 | CSAGSGSTDTQYF
TRBJ1-1 | TRBV5-1 | CASSLHHDREAFF
TRBJ2-7 | TRBV5-6 | CASSLKTREQYF
TRBJ2-1 | TRBV24-1 | CATSDFSQGDNEQFF
TRBJ2-7 | TRBV2 | CASVGEEGPYEQYF
TRBJ1-1 | TRBV12-3/TRBV12-4 | CASSFSWRETEAFF
TRBJ2-1 | TRBV25-1 | CASSELAGEVNEQFF
TRBJ2-3 | TRBV2 | CATTGGFNADTQYF
TRBJ2-7 | TRBV5-1 | CASSEETGQHYEQYF
TRBJ2-1 | TRBV7-9 | CASSQGYTEQFF
TRBJ1-4 | TRBV5-1 | CASSLALGTNEKLFF
TRBJ2-2 | TRBV25-1 | CASSDSGVLYGTGELFF
TRBJ2-7 | TRBV20-1 | CSASGTGDYEQYF